These 30 T cell receptor beta chains originate from one sample sequenced in a study of shared clonotypes between healthy human individuals. Assay used: immunoSEQ multiplex PCR; TCRdb lists only in-frame clones, some missing. In the table there are about 480,000 clones, around 79% of which are singletons. The sample comprised PBMCs. All receptors come from a middle-aged woman in good health. Some clones in this sample may be carry-over from other donors' samples.

The V and J genes are TRBV7-3 and TRBJ2-2; a weak D match, TRBD2 (5 bases). Per germline, CDR1 SGHTA and CDR2 FQGTGA. The V end lost 1 base, the J end lost 0 bases, and 9 bases lay between the germline ends. The length of the CDR3 is 16 residues. The CDR3 DNA reads TGTGCCAGCAGCTTAATGAGGGTCTCGAACACCGGGGAGCTGTTTTTT. Protein sequence: CASSLMRVSNTGELFF.

V usage is TRBV7-2 and J usage is TRBJ2-3, with D possibly TRBD1 on 5 matching bases. The CDR3 extends over 16 amino acids. V lost 3 bases and J lost 4, with 17 bases in between. CDR1 is SGHTA, CDR2 FQGNSA, per germline. As DNA, the CDR3 is TGTGCCAGCAGCTTGATGGGTAGGGGTGTAGCAGATACGCAGTATTTT. Translating it yields CASSLMGRGVADTQYF.

This chain links TRBV4-1 with TRBJ2-5, with TRBD1 identical over 8 bases. This CDR3 has 17 amino acids. Germline V gene data show CDR1 as MGHRA and CDR2 as YSYEKL. Trimming removed 0 bases from V and 1 base from J; junction bases left unmatched: 7. The CDR3 loop is CASSQDLTGGIQETQYF. The CDR3 coding sequence is TGCGCCAGCAGCCAAGATCTCACAGGGGGGATCCAAGAGACCCAGTACTTC.

J is TRBJ1-2 and V is TRBV6-4; 8 bases map to TRBD1. V lost 2 bases and J lost 5; bases outside the gene matches: 4. The germline CDR1 and CDR2 sequences are MRHNA and SNTAGT. CDR3 size: 14 residues. The DNA of the CDR3 is TGTGCCAGCAGTGACGGACAGGGCGGGTATGGCTACACCTTC. Translation: CASSDGQGGYGYTF.

Notes on this clone: The junction differs from germline at one of its ends, possibly a read error. The rearrangement links TRBV6-5 to TRBJ1-1, with D possibly TRBD1 on 6 matching bases. This CDR3 spans 14 amino acids. Germline V gene lookup returns CDR1 MNHEY and CDR2 SVGAGI. The CDR3 protein is CAISEGGRDTEAFF. The DNA of the CDR3 is TGTGCCATCAGTGAGGGGGGAAGAGACACTGAAGCTTTCTTT.

The chain has TRBV27 and TRBJ2-5, with 10 bases lining up with TRBD1. With 8 bases clipped from V and 5 bases from J, the junction kept 5 bases outside the gene matches. This CDR3 comprises 13 residues. Germline CDR1 MNHEY, CDR2 SMNVEV (reference sequence). CDR3 bases: TGTGCCAGCGGCCGGGACAGGGGCGAGACCCAGTACTTC. Protein: CASGRDRGETQYF.

V gene TRBV19 combines with J gene TRBJ1-2, with unresolved D. This CDR3 comprises 14 residues. Germline CDR1 and CDR2: LNHDA and SQIVND (reference sequence). The V end was cut by 6 bases, the J end by 6 bases, with 17 bases between. CDR3 sequence reads: CASSDRGPGDGYTF. CDR3 DNA: TGTGCCAGTAGCGACCGGGGTCCTGGGGATGGCTACACCTTC.

This CDR3 is CASTGTGPTGELFF. CDR3 DNA: TGCGCCAGCACTGGGACAGGGCCCACCGGGGAGCTGTTTTTT. J is TRBJ2-2 and V is TRBV5-1; 9 bases map to TRBD1. The ends lost 6 bases at V and 4 bases at J; junction bases unmatched: 4. The CDR3 has 14 amino acids. Per the germline V gene, CDR1 is SGHRS and CDR2 is YFSETQ.

V usage is TRBV2 and J usage is TRBJ2-5; 7 nucleotides line up with TRBD1. The CDR3 consists of 15 residues. Germline trimming cut 4 bases from V and 3 bases from J; bases unmatched to any gene: 8. CDR1 is SNHLY and CDR2 is FYNNEI in the germline V gene. The CDR3 region is CASSALTGSEETQYF. The CDR3 DNA sequence: TGTGCCAGCAGTGCTCTGACAGGGTCGGAAGAGACCCAGTACTTC.

This clone was found many times. J is TRBJ2-1 and V is TRBV6-1; no reliable D call. The CDR3 has 13 residues. CDR1 and CDR2 from the germline V gene are MNHNS and SASEGT. Trimming took 7 bases from V and 5 from J, leaving 12 bases between them. For the CDR3, the DNA is TGTGCCAGCAACGAACCCCTGAACAATGAGCAGTTCTTC. Protein sequence: CASNEPLNNEQFF.

Only one count was recorded for this clone. V usage is TRBV18 and J usage is TRBJ2-3; tentatively, D is TRBD1 or TRBD2 (5 bases each). Germline V CDR1 and CDR2: KGHSH, LQKENI. The V end was cut by 4 bases, the J end by 0 bases, with 14 bases between. The CDR3 is 16 residues long. The CDR3 DNA is TGTGCCAGCTCACGTAGACCCGGGGCGAGCACAGATACGCAGTATTTT. Protein product: CASSRRPGASTDTQYF.

The chain joins TRBV4-1 to TRBJ1-4; no reliable D call. Germline CDR1 is MGHRA and CDR2 is YSYEKL. The CDR3 covers 16 residues. V lost 4 bases and J lost 3, with 15 bases in between. The CDR3 loop is CASSLSSVPANEKLFF. The CDR3 DNA reads as TGCGCCAGCAGCCTGTCATCGGTTCCGGCTAATGAAAAACTGTTTTTT.

The gene calls are TRBV4-3 and TRBJ1-3; no reliable D call. Trimming cost V 0 bases and J 4 bases, with 4 bases left between them. This CDR3 comprises 13 residues. CDR1 and CDR2 from the germline V gene are LGHNA and YSLEER. The CDR3 reads CASSQDLGNTIYF. The CDR3 DNA reads as TGCGCCAGCAGCCAAGATCTGGGAAACACCATATATTTT.

CDR3 nucleotides: TGCGCCAGCAGCTTGGCGGCAGGGGGTAGCAATGAGCAGTTCTTC. As protein: CASSLAAGGSNEQFF. V and J are TRBV5-1 and TRBJ2-1, with 7 bases lining up with TRBD1. CDR3 length equals 15 residues. CDR1 and CDR2 (germline): SGHRS, YFSETQ. V shed 0 bases, J shed 6 bases, and the junction held 6 bases outside the gene matches.

The chain recombines TRBV12-5 with TRBJ2-3; perhaps TRBD2 as D (6 bases). CDR3 length equals 16 residues. The germline V gene has CDR1 LGHNT and CDR2 FRNRAP. V lost 5 bases to trimming and J lost 5 bases, with 20 bases between them. The DNA of the CDR3 is TGTGCTAGTGGTACTACCACCGGGACTGGTGGAGATACGCAGTATTTT. Its protein is CASGTTTGTGGDTQYF. Full variable domain (rest looked up from reference TRBV12-5 and TRBJ2-3): DARVTQTPRHKVTEMGQEVTMRCQPILGHNTVFWYRQTMMQGLELLAYFRNRAPLDDSGMPKDRFSAEMPDATLATLKIQPSEPRDSAVYFCASGTTTGTGGDTQYFGPGTRLTVL.

This clone was recorded once. J is TRBJ2-1 and V is TRBV5-1; D gene unclear. This CDR3 comprises 15 residues. V lost 2 bases and J lost 0, with 9 bases in between. Germline V gene sequence: CDR1 SGHRS, CDR2 YFSETQ. In DNA form, the CDR3 reads TGCGCCAGCAGCTTTGACTCAAGCTCCTACAATGAGCAGTTCTTC. Its translation is CASSFDSSSYNEQFF.

The chain uses TRBV30 and TRBJ1-1, with a possible D match to TRBD1 (6 bases). Deletions cut 0 bases from V and 6 bases from J, with 14 bases between. The germline gives CDR1 GTSNPN, CDR2 SVGIG (reference sequence). The CDR3 runs to 14 residues. The CDR3 spells CAWSVTGSVPEAFF. The CDR3 DNA sequence: TGTGCCTGGAGTGTAACAGGGTCTGTTCCTGAAGCTTTCTTT.

Remarks on this clone: Other DNA sequences in the sample encode the same CDR3. The V and J genes are TRBV5-1 and TRBJ2-5, with 12 bases aligning to TRBD2. With V trimmed by 4 bases and J by 5 bases, 6 bases remained unmatched. The CDR3 runs to 15 residues. The germline gives CDR1 SGHRS, CDR2 YFSETQ. Here the CDR3 DNA reads TGCGCCAGCAGCCCCGGGACTAGCGGGCGGGAGACCCAGTACTTC. It yields the protein CASSPGTSGRETQYF.

This clone was counted a single time. CDR3 residues: CASQGLAGGDTQYF. The DNA of the CDR3 is TGTGCCAGCCAGGGTCTAGCGGGAGGTGATACGCAGTATTTT. The rearrangement links TRBV7-8 to TRBJ2-3; 11 positions match TRBD2. The V gene's germline CDR1 is SGHVS and CDR2 FQNEAQ. This CDR3 contains 14 residues. Trimming took 8 bases from V and 6 from J; bases not matched to a gene: 7. The full variable domain, in which reference TRBV7-8 and TRBJ2-3 provide the parts outside the CDR3, is GAGVSQSPRYKVAKRGQDVALRCDPISGHVSLFWYQQALGQGPEFLTYFQNEAQLDKSGLPSDRFFAERPEGSVSTLKIQRTQQEDSAVYLCASQGLAGGDTQYFGPGTRLTVL.

This clone has a single count. J is TRBJ2-7 and V is TRBV2; TRBD2 agrees at 10 bases. The V gene end was trimmed by 4 bases and the J gene end by 4 bases; junction bases not matched to a gene: 7. The germline V gene encodes CDR1 SNHLY and CDR2 FYNNEI. The CDR3 runs to 15 residues. CDR3 loop: CASSATSGALYEQYF. The CDR3 DNA sequence: TGTGCCAGCAGTGCTACTAGCGGGGCACTATACGAGCAGTACTTC.

V and J are TRBV29-1 and TRBJ2-7; D not certain. The V and J ends lost 3 bases and 0 bases respectively, with 9 bases between them. The CDR3 contains 13 residues. Germline assignment: CDR1 SQVTM and CDR2 ANQGSEA. The CDR3 loop is CSVEEANSYEQYF. CDR3 bases: TGCAGCGTTGAGGAAGCGAACTCCTACGAGCAGTACTTC.

This clone was seen just once. The rearrangement uses TRBV28 and TRBJ1-2, with D perhaps TRBD1 (5 bases). Germline CDR1 MDHEN, CDR2 SYDVKM. The CDR3 spans 14 residues. V lost 3 bases and J lost 8, with 16 bases in between. The CDR3 DNA sequence: TGTGCCAGCAGTTTTTCAGGGCCTAGAGGAGGCTACACCTTC. Its translation: CASSFSGPRGGYTF.

The chain combines TRBV14 with TRBJ2-7; maybe TRBD2 (5 bases). Between the trimmed V and J ends, which lost 0 bases and 12 bases, there was a span of 9 bases. The CDR3 contains 11 residues. Germline V gene lookup returns CDR1 SGHDN and CDR2 FVKESK. The CDR3: CASSQERGWYF. In DNA form, the CDR3 reads TGTGCCAGCAGCCAAGAACGGGGTTGGTACTTC.

The rearrangement uses TRBV18 and TRBJ2-7; D remains unclear. Trimming removed 4 bases from V and 1 base from J, with 8 bases in between. Germline values: CDR1 KGHSH, CDR2 LQKENI. The CDR3 spans 13 residues. CDR3 region: CASSRGTSYEQYF. CDR3 DNA: TGTGCCAGCTCACGTGGCACATCCTACGAGCAGTACTTC.

The rearrangement joins TRBV5-1 to TRBJ2-6, with 7 bases matching TRBD2. V lost 0 bases, J lost 0 bases, and 3 bases stayed unmatched. CDR3 length: 17 amino acids. The germline gives CDR1 SGHRS, CDR2 YFSETQ. CDR3 loop: CASSLAPGGSGANVLTF. CDR3 DNA sequence: TGCGCCAGCAGCTTGGCCCCGGGGGGCTCTGGGGCCAACGTCCTGACTTTC. Full variable domain (missing parts from reference TRBV5-1 and TRBJ2-6): KAGVTQTPRYLIKTRGQQVTLSCSPISGHRSVSWYQQTPGQGLQFLFEYFSETQRNKGNFPGRFSGRQFSNSRSEMNVSTLELGDSALYLCASSLAPGGSGANVLTFGAGSRLTVL.

This rearrangement joins TRBV5-1 to TRBJ1-2; 7 bases align to TRBD1. CDR3 size: 14 residues. The V and J ends lost 3 bases and 8 bases, in that order; junction bases with no gene match: 10. Germline loops: CDR1 SGHRS, CDR2 YFSETQ. The CDR3 is CASSWATGEDGYTF. The CDR3 nucleotides are TGCGCCAGCAGCTGGGCTACAGGGGAGGACGGCTACACCTTC.

V is TRBV9 and J is TRBJ1-4, with TRBD1 matching over 8 bases. The CDR3 length is 18 residues. Germline values: CDR1 SGDLS, CDR2 YYNGEE. Trimming took 0 bases from V and 5 from J; bases not matched to a gene: 12. This chain's CDR3 is CASSVAGQGIWGNEKLFF. The CDR3 nucleotides are TGTGCCAGCAGCGTAGCCGGACAGGGTATTTGGGGGAATGAAAAACTGTTTTTT.

The V gene is TRBV13, the J gene TRBJ2-7; D possibly uses TRBD1 or TRBD2 (5 bases each). V lost 5 bases and J 1 base, leaving 15 bases between the germline ends. CDR3 length equals 15 residues. Germline CDR1 PRHDT, CDR2 FYEKMQ (reference sequence). The CDR3 DNA reads TGTGCCAGCAGCGACCGGGACCGCTATTCCTACGAGCAGTACTTC. Protein: CASSDRDRYSYEQYF.

This clone has a handful of counts. The chain recombines TRBV9 with TRBJ1-1, with D tentatively TRBD1 (5 bases). The germline V and J ends were trimmed by 1 base and 5 bases, with 12 bases remaining between them. Per germline, CDR1 SGDLS and CDR2 YYNGEE. CDR3 size: 14 residues. This chain's CDR3 is CASSVSGEGTEAFF. CDR3 nucleotide sequence: TGTGCCAGCAGCGTATCGGGGGAGGGGACTGAAGCTTTCTTT.

This clone appeared a few times. CDR3 sequence reads: CASSAGFGAGGTDTQYF. CDR3 in DNA: TGTGCCAGTAGTGCTGGATTCGGGGCAGGCGGCACAGATACGCAGTATTTT. The chain carries TRBV19 and TRBJ2-3; D tentatively fits TRBD1 or TRBD2 (5 bases each). V was cut by 5 bases and J by 1 base, with 19 bases left in between. CDR3 size: 17 residues. Germline CDR1 LNHDA, CDR2 SQIVND (reference sequence).